This passage covers 6 T cell receptor beta chains from one sample sequenced in a study of blood T cell repertoires in COVID-19. Measured with immunoSEQ multiplex PCR; TCRdb has only the in-frame clones, and not every one. This sample has some 250,000 clones, with around nine tenths found just once. Sequencing was carried out using PBMCs or T cells enriched from blood (not recorded which). The receptors were gathered from a woman between 25 and 40 years old with acute COVID-19.

J is TRBJ2-3 and V is TRBV5-1, with D tentatively TRBD1 (5 bases). The V gene lost 0 bases and the J gene lost 9 bases, with 5 bases spanning the gap. Germline V gene lookup returns CDR1 SGHRS and CDR2 YFSETQ. CDR3 length: 11 residues. The CDR3 sequence is CASSLGGTQYF. In nucleotides, the CDR3 is TGCGCCAGCAGCTTGGGGGGCACGCAGTATTTT. The whole variable domain, remainder taken from reference TRBV5-1 and TRBJ2-3, is KAGVTQTPRYLIKTRGQQVTLSCSPISGHRSVSWYQQTPGQGLQFLFEYFSETQRNKGNFPGRFSGRQFSNSRSEMNVSTLELGDSALYLCASSLGGTQYFGPGTRLTVL.

The chain joins TRBV2 to TRBJ2-7; the match to TRBD1 covers 8 bases. This CDR3 spans 15 amino acids. Germline CDR1 is SNHLY and CDR2 is FYNNEI. The junction had 9 bases not matched to a gene; V was cut back by 3 bases and J by 5 bases. The CDR3 region is CASSESLGQGHEQYF. The CDR3 DNA follows: TGTGCCAGCAGTGAGAGTTTAGGACAGGGTCACGAGCAGTACTTC.

DNA of the CDR3: TGTGCCAGCAGCCTAGGCACAACAACTAATGAAAAACTGTTTTTT. This sequence encodes CASSLGTTTNEKLFF. The V and J genes are TRBV5-4 and TRBJ1-4; D remains ambiguous. The CDR3 extends over 15 amino acids. The germline V and J ends were trimmed by 4 bases and 0 bases, with 10 bases remaining between them. Germline V gives CDR1 SGHNT, CDR2 YYREEE (reference sequence).

V usage is TRBV6-1 and J usage is TRBJ1-2; D is possibly TRBD1 (5 bases). With 0 bases removed from V and 1 base from J, the gap between germline ends came to 9 bases. The CDR3 spans 15 residues. Germline CDR1 MNHNS, CDR2 SASEGT. Here the CDR3 reads CASSEAGGVNYGYTF. CDR3 bases: TGTGCCAGCAGTGAAGCGGGGGGGGTTAACTATGGCTACACCTTC.

V gene TRBV7-9 combines with J gene TRBJ2-5, with 7 bases aligning to TRBD1. V trimming: 5 bases; J trimming: 0 bases; junction bases outside the gene matches: 9. CDR3 size: 16 residues. Germline CDR1 and CDR2: SEHNR and FQNEAQ (reference sequence). The CDR3 is CASSKKGGWDQETQYF. The DNA of the CDR3 is TGTGCCAGCAGCAAGAAAGGGGGCTGGGACCAAGAGACCCAGTACTTC.

This clone came up once. The chain is built from TRBV5-6 and TRBJ2-7; 9 bases align to TRBD1. The V and J ends lost 2 bases and 6 bases, in that order; junction bases with no gene match: 12. Germline V gene sequence: CDR1 SGHDT, CDR2 YYEEEE. This CDR3 has 16 residues. CDR3 bases: TGTGCCAGCAGCTTTTTTACCGGGACAGGGAGGGGCGAGCAGTACTTC. It encodes CASSFFTGTGRGEQYF.